Reported below is one T cell receptor (beta chain). The sample belongs to a study of blood T cell repertoires in COVID-19. The V end was cut by 2 bases, the J end by 3 bases, with 14 bases between. Germline lookup yields CDR1 SGHVS and CDR2 FNYEAQ. The CDR3 is made up of 16 amino acids. Produced via immunoSEQ multiplex PCR; TCRdb's table is partial and in-frame only. The repertoire holds fewer than 130,000 clones, approximately 67% seen once, with 6.5% to 8.5% in the top ten. Input material: peripheral blood. The chain joins TRBV7-6 to TRBJ1-5; D call uncertain. This receptor was taken from a woman aged 60-75 years with acute or convalescent COVID-19. CDR3 in amino acids: CASSLRPPDYNQPQHF. The CDR3 DNA reads TGTGCCAGCAGCTTAAGGCCGCCGGACTACAATCAGCCCCAGCATTTT.